A selection of T cell receptor beta chains follows, all from one sample in a study of blood T cell repertoires in COVID-19. Repertoires were generated with immunoSEQ multiplex PCR, while TCRdb's copy carries only in-frame clones and drops some. The sample comprises 300,000 or so clones, about 88% of which are singletons, and 2.6% rests with the top ten. The specimen was PBMCs or T cells enriched from blood (not recorded which). Receptor source: a man in his sixties who had recovered from COVID-19. Each CDR3 is given with its conserved first and last residue. The D gene is left open where the match is weak. Size values are once, few and many counts, or a class for expanded clones, and some rows have none.

D: TRBD1
size: many
V: TRBV19
J: TRBJ1-3
CDR3: CATQRTGLMDTIYF
DNA: TGTGCCACTCAACGGACAGGGCTTATGGACACCATATATTTT

D: TRBD1
size: NA
V: TRBV7-2
J: TRBJ1-1
CDR3: CASRPGTANTEAFF
DNA: TGTGCCAGCAGGCCGGGGACAGCGAACACTGAAGCTTTCTTT

D: TRBD1
size: NA
V: TRBV10-3
J: TRBJ2-5
CDR3: CAISEGGQGVSETQYF
DNA: TGTGCCATCAGTGAGGGCGGACAGGGGGTTTCTGAGACCCAGTACTTC

D: TRBD2
size: NA
V: TRBV7-8
J: TRBJ2-1
CDR3: CASSSGLAGGGEQFF
DNA: TGTGCCAGCAGCTCCGGACTAGCGGGGGGTGGTGAGCAGTTCTTC

D: NA
size: NA
V: TRBV9
J: TRBJ2-3
CDR3: CASSVLPYRTDTQYF
DNA: TGTGCCAGCAGCGTTCTCCCGTATCGCACAGATACGCAGTATTTT

D: TRBD1
size: NA
V: TRBV5-6
J: TRBJ1-3
CDR3: CASGDRGYGNTIYF
DNA: TGTGCCAGCGGCGACAGGGGGTATGGAAACACCATATATTTT

D: NA
size: NA
V: TRBV27
J: TRBJ2-7
CDR3: CASSFGYEQYF
DNA: TGTGCCAGCAGTTTCGGCTACGAGCAGTACTTC

D: TRBD2
size: NA
V: TRBV7-2
J: TRBJ2-3
CDR3: CASSRDYLSTDTQYF
DNA: TGTGCCAGCAGCCGGGACTACCTTAGCACAGATACGCAGTATTTT

D: TRBD1
size: NA
V: TRBV25-1
J: TRBJ1-6
CDR3: CASSGRGLSSPLHF
DNA: TGTGCCAGCAGTGGGAGGGGGCTCAGTTCACCCCTCCACTTT

D: NA
size: once
V: TRBV7-9
J: TRBJ2-7
CDR3: CASTHSLAYEQYF
DNA: TGTGCCAGCACCCACAGTCTGGCCTACGAGCAGTACTTC

D: TRBD1
size: NA
V: TRBV3-1/TRBV3-2
J: TRBJ1-2
CDR3: CASSQNRGGYTF
DNA: TGTGCCAGCAGCCAAAACAGGGGGGGCTACACCTTC

D: NA
size: NA
V: TRBV7-2
J: TRBJ1-3
CDR3: CASSLVGRNSGNTIYF
DNA: TGTGCCAGCAGCTTAGTTGGCAGAAACTCTGGAAACACCATATATTTT

D: TRBD1
size: NA
V: TRBV10-3
J: TRBJ1-5
CDR3: CATRGLGQGEDSNQPQHF
DNA: TGTGCCACCAGAGGCTTAGGACAGGGGGAGGATAGCAATCAGCCCCAGCATTTT

D: NA
size: NA
V: TRBV7-2
J: TRBJ1-4
CDR3: CASSLAGGRVEKLFF
DNA: TGTGCCAGCAGCTTAGCGGGGGGTAGAGTGGAAAAACTGTTTTTT

D: NA
size: NA
V: TRBV19
J: TRBJ1-3
CDR3: CASSGAGNTIYF
DNA: TGTGCCAGTTCAGGGGCTGGAAACACCATATATTTT

D: NA
size: NA
V: TRBV5-1
J: TRBJ1-1
CDR3: CASSLAFGDSGGEAFF
DNA: TGCGCCAGCAGCTTGGCCTTTGGGGACTCGGGTGGTGAAGCTTTCTTT

D: TRBD1
size: NA
V: TRBV19
J: TRBJ2-5
CDR3: CASSTRQGQETQYF
DNA: TGTGCCAGTAGTACCCGACAGGGCCAAGAGACCCAGTACTTC

D: TRBD1
size: NA
V: TRBV7-2
J: TRBJ2-3
CDR3: CASSTAGQGNTQYF
DNA: TGTGCCAGCAGCACAGCGGGACAGGGAAATACGCAGTATTTT

D: NA
size: once
V: TRBV14
J: TRBJ1-3
CDR3: CASSLSFQATSGNTIYF
DNA: TGTGCCAGCAGCCTTTCTTTTCAGGCCACCTCTGGAAACACCATATATTTT

D: NA
size: NA
V: TRBV6-2/TRBV6-3
J: TRBJ2-3
CDR3: CASSYLVEGLDTQYF
DNA: TGTGCCAGCAGTTACCTCGTGGAGGGCCTAGATACGCAGTATTTT

D: TRBD1
size: once
V: TRBV11-1
J: TRBJ2-5
CDR3: CASRRTGRQETQYF
DNA: TGTGCCAGCAGGCGGACAGGTAGACAAGAGACCCAGTACTTC

D: NA
size: NA
V: TRBV11-2
J: TRBJ2-7
CDR3: CASSLGLAESYEQYF
DNA: TGTGCCAGCAGCTTAGGTCTAGCCGAGTCGTACGAGCAGTACTTC

D: NA
size: NA
V: TRBV6-1
J: TRBJ1-5
CDR3: CASSESGGNQPQHF
DNA: TGTGCCAGCAGTGAATCGGGAGGGAATCAGCCCCAGCATTTT

D: NA
size: NA
V: TRBV19
J: TRBJ1-2
CDR3: CASSIRRHGYTF
DNA: TGTGCCAGTAGTATCAGGCGTCATGGCTACACCTTC

D: NA
size: few
V: TRBV19
J: TRBJ1-1
CDR3: CASSKQDTEAFF
DNA: TGTGCCAGTAGCAAACAAGACACTGAAGCTTTCTTT

D: TRBD1
size: NA
V: TRBV3-1/TRBV3-2
J: TRBJ1-5
CDR3: CASSQTGLQPQHF
DNA: TGTGCCAGCAGCCAGACAGGGCTTCAGCCCCAGCATTTT

D: TRBD2
size: NA
V: TRBV9
J: TRBJ2-5
CDR3: CPSSVGGTSGGETQYF
DNA: TGTCCCAGCAGCGTAGGGGGGACTAGCGGGGGCGAGACCCAGTACTTC

D: NA
size: NA
V: TRBV27
J: TRBJ1-6
CDR3: CASSLSQSRGYNSPLHF
DNA: TGTGCCAGCAGTTTATCGCAGTCAAGGGGCTATAATTCACCCCTCCACTTT

D: TRBD2
size: NA
V: TRBV4-1
J: TRBJ2-7
CDR3: CASSPTSESYEQYF
DNA: TGCGCCAGCAGCCCGACTAGCGAATCCTACGAGCAGTACTTC

D: TRBD1
size: NA
V: TRBV12-3/TRBV12-4
J: TRBJ2-1
CDR3: CASRQGIANEQFF
DNA: TGTGCCAGCAGACAGGGGATCGCCAATGAGCAGTTCTTC

D: TRBD2
size: many
V: TRBV10-2
J: TRBJ2-7
CDR3: CASKTSGSSYEQYF
DNA: TGCGCCAGCAAAACTAGCGGGAGCTCCTACGAGCAGTACTTC

D: TRBD1
size: NA
V: TRBV18
J: TRBJ1-4
CDR3: CASSGTGPNEKLFF
DNA: TGTGCCAGCTCAGGGACAGGCCCTAATGAAAAACTGTTTTTT